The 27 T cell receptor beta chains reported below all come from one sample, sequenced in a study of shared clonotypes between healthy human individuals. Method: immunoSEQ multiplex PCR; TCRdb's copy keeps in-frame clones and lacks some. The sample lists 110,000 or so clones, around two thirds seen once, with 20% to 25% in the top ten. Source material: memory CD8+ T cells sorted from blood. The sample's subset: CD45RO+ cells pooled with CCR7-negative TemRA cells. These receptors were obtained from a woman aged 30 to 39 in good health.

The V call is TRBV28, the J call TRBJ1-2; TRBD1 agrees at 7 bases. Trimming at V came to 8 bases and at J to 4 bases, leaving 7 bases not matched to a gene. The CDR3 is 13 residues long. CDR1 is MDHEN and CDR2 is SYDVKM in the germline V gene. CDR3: CASGRTGAYGYTF. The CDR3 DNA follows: TGTGCCAGCGGGAGGACAGGAGCCTATGGCTACACCTTC.

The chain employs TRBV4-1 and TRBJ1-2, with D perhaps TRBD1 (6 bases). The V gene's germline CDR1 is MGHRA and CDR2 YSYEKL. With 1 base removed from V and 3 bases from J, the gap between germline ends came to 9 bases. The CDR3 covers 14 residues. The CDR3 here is CASSQGDNYYGYTF. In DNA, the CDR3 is TGCGCCAGCAGCCAAGGGGACAACTACTATGGCTACACCTTC.

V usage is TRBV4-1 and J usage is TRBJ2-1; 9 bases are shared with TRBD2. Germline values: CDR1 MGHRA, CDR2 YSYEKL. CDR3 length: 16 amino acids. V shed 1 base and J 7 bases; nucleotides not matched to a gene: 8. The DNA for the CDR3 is TGCGCCAGCAGCCAAGGTTGGCGGGAGGGCCGGAATGAGCAGTTCTTC. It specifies CASSQGWREGRNEQFF.

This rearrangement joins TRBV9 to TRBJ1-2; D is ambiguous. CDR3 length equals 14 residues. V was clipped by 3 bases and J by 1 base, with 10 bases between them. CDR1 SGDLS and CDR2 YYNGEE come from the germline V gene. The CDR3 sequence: CASSESTGNYGYTF. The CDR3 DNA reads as TGTGCCAGCAGCGAATCCACGGGTAACTATGGCTACACCTTC.

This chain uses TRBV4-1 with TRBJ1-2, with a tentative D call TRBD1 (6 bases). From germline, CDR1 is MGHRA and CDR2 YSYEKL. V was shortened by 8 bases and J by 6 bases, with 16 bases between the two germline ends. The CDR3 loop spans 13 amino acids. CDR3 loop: CASSETGINGYTF. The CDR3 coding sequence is TGCGCCAGCTCCGAGACAGGCATCAATGGCTACACCTTC.

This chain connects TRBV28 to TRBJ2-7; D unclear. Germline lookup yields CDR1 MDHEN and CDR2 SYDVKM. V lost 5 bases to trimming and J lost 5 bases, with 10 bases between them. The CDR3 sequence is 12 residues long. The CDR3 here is CASSQARNEQYF. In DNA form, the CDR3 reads TGTGCCAGCAGTCAAGCTAGAAACGAGCAGTACTTC. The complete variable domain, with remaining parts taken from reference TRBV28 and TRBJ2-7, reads DVKVTQSSRYLVKRTGEKVFLECVQDMDHENMFWYRQDPGLGLRLIYFSYDVKMKEKGDIPEGYSVSREKKERFSLILESASTNQTSMYLCASSQARNEQYFGPGTRLTVT.

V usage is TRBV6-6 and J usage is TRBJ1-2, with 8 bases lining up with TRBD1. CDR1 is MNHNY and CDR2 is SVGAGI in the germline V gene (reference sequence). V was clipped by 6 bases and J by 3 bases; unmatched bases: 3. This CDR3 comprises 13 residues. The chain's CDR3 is CASSPTGDYGYTF. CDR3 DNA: TGTGCCAGCAGCCCGACAGGGGACTATGGCTACACCTTC.

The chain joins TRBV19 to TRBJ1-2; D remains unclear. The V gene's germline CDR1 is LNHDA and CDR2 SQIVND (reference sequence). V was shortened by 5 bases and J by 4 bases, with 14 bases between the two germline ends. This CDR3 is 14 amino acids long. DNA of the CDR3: TGTGCCAGTAGTCAACAGACCCTGAGCTATGGCTACACCTTC. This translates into CASSQQTLSYGYTF.

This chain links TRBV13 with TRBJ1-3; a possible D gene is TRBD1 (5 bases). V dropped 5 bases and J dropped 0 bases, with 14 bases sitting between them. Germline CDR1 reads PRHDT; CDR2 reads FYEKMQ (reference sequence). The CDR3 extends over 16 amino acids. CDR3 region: CASSRDGPLSGNTIYF. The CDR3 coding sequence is TGTGCCAGCAGCCGGGACGGGCCTCTCTCTGGAAACACCATATATTTT.

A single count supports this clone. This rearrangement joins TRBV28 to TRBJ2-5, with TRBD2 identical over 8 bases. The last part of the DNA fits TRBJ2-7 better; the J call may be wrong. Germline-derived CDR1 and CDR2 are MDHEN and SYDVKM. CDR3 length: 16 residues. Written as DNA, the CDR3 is TGTGCCAGCAGTTTATATCGGGGGGGCGTCGGGTACGAGCAGTACTTC. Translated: CASSLYRGGVGYEQYF.

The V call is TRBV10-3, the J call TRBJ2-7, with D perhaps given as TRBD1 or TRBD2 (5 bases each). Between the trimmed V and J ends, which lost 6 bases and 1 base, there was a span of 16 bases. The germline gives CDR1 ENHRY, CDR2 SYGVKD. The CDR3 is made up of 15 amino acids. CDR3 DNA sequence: TGTGCCATCAGGGGGACGGAGGCTCGGTCCTACGAGCAGTACTTC. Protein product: CAIRGTEARSYEQYF.

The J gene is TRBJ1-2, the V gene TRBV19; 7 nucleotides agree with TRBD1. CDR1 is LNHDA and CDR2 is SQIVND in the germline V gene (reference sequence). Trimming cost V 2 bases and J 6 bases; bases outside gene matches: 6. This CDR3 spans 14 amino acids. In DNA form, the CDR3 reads TGTGCCAGTAGTATAAGACAGGGCGTCGATGGCTACACCTTC. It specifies CASSIRQGVDGYTF.

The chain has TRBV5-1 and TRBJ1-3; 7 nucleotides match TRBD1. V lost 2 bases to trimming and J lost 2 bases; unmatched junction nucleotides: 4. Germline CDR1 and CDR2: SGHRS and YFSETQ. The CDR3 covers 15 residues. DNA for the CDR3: TGCGCCAGCAGCTTTCAGGGGGGAGCTGGAAACACCATATATTTT. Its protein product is CASSFQGGAGNTIYF.

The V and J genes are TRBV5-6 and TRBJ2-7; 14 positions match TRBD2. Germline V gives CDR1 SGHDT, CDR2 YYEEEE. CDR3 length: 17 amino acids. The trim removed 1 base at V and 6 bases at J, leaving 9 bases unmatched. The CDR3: CASSLWGLAGASGEQYF. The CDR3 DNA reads TGTGCCAGCAGCTTGTGGGGACTAGCGGGAGCGTCTGGCGAGCAGTACTTC.

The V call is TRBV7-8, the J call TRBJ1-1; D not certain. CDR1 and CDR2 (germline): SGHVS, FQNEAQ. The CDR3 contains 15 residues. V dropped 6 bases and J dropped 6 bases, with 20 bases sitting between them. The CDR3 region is CASRKTGLTLSEAFF. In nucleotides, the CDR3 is TGTGCCAGCAGAAAAACTGGGCTGACACTGTCTGAAGCTTTCTTT.

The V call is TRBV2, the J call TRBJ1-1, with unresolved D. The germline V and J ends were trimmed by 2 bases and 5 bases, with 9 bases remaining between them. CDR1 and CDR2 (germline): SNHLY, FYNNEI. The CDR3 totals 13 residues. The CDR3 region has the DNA TGTGCCAGCAGTGAAATTTTAACAACTGAAGCTTTCTTT. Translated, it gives CASSEILTTEAFF. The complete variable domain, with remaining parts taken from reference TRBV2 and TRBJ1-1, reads EPEVTQTPSHQVTQMGQEVILRCVPISNHLYFYWYRQILGQKVEFLVSFYNNEISEKSEIFDDQFSVERPDGSNFTLKIRSTKLEDSAMYFCASSEILTTEAFFGQGTRLTVV.

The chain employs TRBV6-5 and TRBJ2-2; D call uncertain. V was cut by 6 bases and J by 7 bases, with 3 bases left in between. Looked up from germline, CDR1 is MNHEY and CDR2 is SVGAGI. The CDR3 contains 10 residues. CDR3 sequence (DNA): TGTGCCAGCAGAGACGGGGAGCTGTTTTTT. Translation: CASRDGELFF.

Here the CDR3 reads CASSEAAGPYEQYF. The CDR3 coding sequence is TGTGCCAGCAGTGAAGCGGCAGGACCCTACGAGCAGTACTTC. The chain has TRBV6-1 and TRBJ2-7; D uncertain. Looked up from germline, CDR1 is MNHNS and CDR2 is SASEGT. Trimming shortened V by 0 bases and J by 2 bases, and 8 bases separated the two germline ends. The CDR3 consists of 14 residues.

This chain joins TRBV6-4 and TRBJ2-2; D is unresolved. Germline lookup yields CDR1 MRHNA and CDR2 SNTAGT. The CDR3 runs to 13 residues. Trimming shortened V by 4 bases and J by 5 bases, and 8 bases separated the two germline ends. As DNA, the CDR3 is TGTGCCAGCAGTGGCAGTAGGACCGGGGAGCTGTTTTTT. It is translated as CASSGSRTGELFF.

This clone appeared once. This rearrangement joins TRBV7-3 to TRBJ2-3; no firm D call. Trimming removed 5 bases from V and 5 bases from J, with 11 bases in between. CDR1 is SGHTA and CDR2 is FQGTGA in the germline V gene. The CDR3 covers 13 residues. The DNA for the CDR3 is TGTGCCAGCAGCCCAAATTCGGGAGATACGCAGTATTTT. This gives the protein CASSPNSGDTQYF.

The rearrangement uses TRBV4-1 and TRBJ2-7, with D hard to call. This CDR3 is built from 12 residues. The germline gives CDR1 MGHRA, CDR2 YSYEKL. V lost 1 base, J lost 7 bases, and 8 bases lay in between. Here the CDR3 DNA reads TGCGCCAGCAGCCAAGGGGGAATTGAGCAGTACTTC. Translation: CASSQGGIEQYF.

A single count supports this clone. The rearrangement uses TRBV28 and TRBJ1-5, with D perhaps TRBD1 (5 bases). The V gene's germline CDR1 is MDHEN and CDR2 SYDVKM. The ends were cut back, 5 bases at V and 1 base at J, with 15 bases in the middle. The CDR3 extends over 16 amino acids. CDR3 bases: TGTGCCAGCAGTAAGAGGGGATCACAAAGCAATCAGCCCCAGCATTTT. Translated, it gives CASSKRGSQSNQPQHF.

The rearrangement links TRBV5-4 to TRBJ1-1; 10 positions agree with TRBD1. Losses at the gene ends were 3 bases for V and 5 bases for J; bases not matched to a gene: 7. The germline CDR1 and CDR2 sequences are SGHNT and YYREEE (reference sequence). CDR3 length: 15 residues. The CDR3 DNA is TGTGCCAGCAGCTACGGGACAGGGGTAGGGACTGAAGCTTTCTTT. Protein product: CASSYGTGVGTEAFF.

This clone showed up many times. CDR3 bases: TGCGCCAGCAGTGACTCGGGGGAGCAGTTCTTC. Residues: CASSDSGEQFF. This chain connects TRBV10-1 to TRBJ2-1, with a possible D match to TRBD2 (5 bases). This CDR3 spans 11 amino acids. V was shortened by 3 bases and J by 10 bases, with 7 bases between the two germline ends. Germline V CDR1 and CDR2: WNHNN, SYGVQD (reference sequence).

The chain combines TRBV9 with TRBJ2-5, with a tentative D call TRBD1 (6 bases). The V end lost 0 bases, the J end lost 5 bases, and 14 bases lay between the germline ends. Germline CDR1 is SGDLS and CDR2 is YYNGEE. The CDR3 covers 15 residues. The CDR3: CASSVAWGQGETQYF. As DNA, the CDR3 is TGTGCCAGCAGCGTAGCTTGGGGCCAGGGGGAGACCCAGTACTTC.

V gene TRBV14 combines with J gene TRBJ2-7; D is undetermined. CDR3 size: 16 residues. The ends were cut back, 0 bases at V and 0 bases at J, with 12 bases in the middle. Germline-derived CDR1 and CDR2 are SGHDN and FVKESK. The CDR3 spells CASSQDLGKGSYEQYF. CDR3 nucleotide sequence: TGTGCCAGCAGCCAAGATCTGGGGAAGGGCTCCTACGAGCAGTACTTC.

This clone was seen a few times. The CDR3 DNA reads TGTGCCAGCAGGGACAGGGGAGAGACCCAGTACTTC. Encoded protein: CASRDRGETQYF. This chain connects TRBV7-9 to TRBJ2-5, with 9 bases identical to TRBD1. This CDR3 has 12 residues. J was trimmed by 4 bases and V by 6 bases; bases with no gene match: 0. CDR1 SEHNR and CDR2 FQNEAQ come from the germline V gene (reference sequence).